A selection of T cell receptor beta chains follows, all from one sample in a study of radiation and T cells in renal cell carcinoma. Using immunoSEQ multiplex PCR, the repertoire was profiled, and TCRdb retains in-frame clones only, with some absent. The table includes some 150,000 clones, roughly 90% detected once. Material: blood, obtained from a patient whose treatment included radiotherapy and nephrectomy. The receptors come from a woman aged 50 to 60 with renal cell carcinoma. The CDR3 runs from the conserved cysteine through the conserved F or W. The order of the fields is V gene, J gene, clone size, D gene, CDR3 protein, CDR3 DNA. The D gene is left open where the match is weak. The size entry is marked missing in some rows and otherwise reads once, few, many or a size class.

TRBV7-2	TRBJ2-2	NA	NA	CASTLVLNTGELFF	TGTGCCAGCACCCTGGTTCTGAACACCGGGGAGCTGTTTTTT
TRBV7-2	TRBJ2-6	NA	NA	CASSLGPGRYTGANVLTF	TGTGCCAGCAGCTTAGGTCCGGGAAGGTACACTGGGGCCAACGTCCTGACTTTC
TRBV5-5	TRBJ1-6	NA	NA	CASSLGGTGNSPLHF	TGTGCCAGCAGCTTGGGGGGCACAGGGAATTCACCCCTCCACTTT
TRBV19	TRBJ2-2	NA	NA	CASSTAGTFNTGELFF	TGTGCCAGTAGTACAGCCGGGACATTCAACACCGGGGAGCTGTTTTTT
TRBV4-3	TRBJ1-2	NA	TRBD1	CASSQDGGAGGVYGYTF	TGCGCCAGCAGCCAAGACGGAGGGGCAGGGGGAGTTTATGGCTACACCTTC
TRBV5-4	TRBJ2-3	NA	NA	CASSPEGKDTQYF	TGTGCCAGCAGTCCTGAGGGTAAAGATACGCAGTATTTT
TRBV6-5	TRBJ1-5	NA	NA	CASSLTAGDQPQHF	TGTGCCAGCAGCCTTACCGCAGGGGACCAGCCCCAGCATTTT
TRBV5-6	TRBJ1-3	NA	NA	CASNIGDSGNTIYF	TGTGCCAGCAACATAGGGGATTCTGGAAACACCATATATTTT
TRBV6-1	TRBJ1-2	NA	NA	CASSEVGQNYGYTF	TGTGCCAGCAGTGAAGTGGGCCAGAACTATGGCTACACCTTC
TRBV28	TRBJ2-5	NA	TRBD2	CASSFGDYRGETQYF	TGTGCCAGCAGTTTCGGGGACTACCGGGGAGAGACCCAGTACTTC
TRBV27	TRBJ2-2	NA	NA	CASSFLPKGEKTGELFF	TGTGCCAGCAGTTTCCTCCCGAAAGGGGAAAAAACCGGGGAGCTGTTTTTT
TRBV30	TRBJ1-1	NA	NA	CAWSALGGGRTEAFF	TGTGCCTGGAGTGCCCTAGGGGGGGGACGCACTGAAGCTTTCTTT
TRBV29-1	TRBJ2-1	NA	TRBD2	CSANLAGGVGQFF	TGCAGTGCGAACCTAGCGGGGGGTGTCGGGCAGTTCTTC
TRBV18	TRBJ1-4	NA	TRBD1	CASSRAGTENEKLFF	TGTGCCAGCTCACGAGCCGGGACAGAGAATGAAAAACTGTTTTTT
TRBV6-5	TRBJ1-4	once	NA	CASSAGAKLFF	TGTGCCAGCAGCGCGGGGGCGAAACTGTTTTTT
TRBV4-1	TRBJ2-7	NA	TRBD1	CASAGQAYGDYEQYF	TGCGCCAGCGCCGGACAGGCGTATGGAGATTACGAGCAGTACTTC
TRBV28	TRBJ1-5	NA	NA	CASSLDFGRNQPQHF	TGTGCCAGCAGTTTAGATTTTGGGCGTAATCAGCCCCAGCATTTT
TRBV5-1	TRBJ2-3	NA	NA	CASSLARSRDTQYF	TGCGCCAGCAGCTTGGCAAGGTCCAGGGATACGCAGTATTTT
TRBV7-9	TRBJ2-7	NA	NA	CASSPLTYEQYF	TGTGCCAGCAGCCCATTAACCTACGAGCAGTACTTC
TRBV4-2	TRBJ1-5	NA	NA	CASSFGRTNQPQHF	TGTGCCAGCAGCTTCGGGCGGACTAATCAGCCCCAGCATTTT